The subject of this entry is one TCR beta chain. As yet, its antigen is unknown. V was clipped by 0 bases and J by 1 base, with 13 bases between them. In germline, CDR1 is LGHNA, CDR2 YSLEER. The CDR3 consists of 17 residues. This entry belongs to a study of CD8 T cells in ankylosing spondylitis. Whole-study results and caveats: Ankylosing spondylitis blood seemed to carry a telltale TCR beta motif made of about 8 highly homologous variants. Clones linked to the disease showed a CD8+ phenotype. They occurred at relatively low frequencies in peripheral blood. Reportedly, matched ankylosing spondylitis synovial fluid was significantly enriched for disease-linked clones.

Each CDR3 protein is one row after TCRdb ran MiXCR on the 5' RACE reads. Seen here are under 200,000 distinct CDR3 sequences, about an eighth observed once, and the top ten hold 11%. The specimen sequenced was blood, either unsorted or a sorted T cell fraction (not recorded which). The chain combines TRBV4-3 with TRBJ2-1; D could derive from TRBD1 or TRBD2 (6 bases each). The sequence was collected from a female donor with ankylosing spondylitis or in good health (not recorded which). The CDR3 DNA reads TGCGCCAGCAGCCAAGATGGAGGAGGGGGGTCCTACAATGAGCAGTTCTTC. It yields the protein CASSQDGGGGSYNEQFF.